Described below is a single T cell receptor beta chain sequence and its context. Its antigen remains unidentified. The sample belongs to a study of OX40 agonist ivuxolimab in advanced cancers. Overall study results and limits: Averaging showed that CD8+ T cells had more expanded clones than CD4+ did.

Autoimmune disease history or systemic immunosuppression led to patients being barred. Per the germline V gene, CDR1 is SGHNT and CDR2 is YYREEE (reference sequence). With 2 bases removed from V and 2 bases from J, the gap between germline ends came to 14 bases. The CDR3 contains 16 residues. The method was immunoSEQ multiplex PCR; TCRdb's version includes in-frame clones alone and lacks a portion of them. The sample carries 65,000 to 70,000 clones, more than 75% recorded once. The chain links TRBV5-4 to TRBJ2-1; D is possibly TRBD2 (6 bases). Sequencing used CD4+ or CD8+ T cells sorted from blood, obtained in a trial of the OX40 agonist ivuxolimab. The origin of this receptor is an adult with an advanced solid tumor such as melanoma, head and neck, liver or kidney cancer. As DNA, the CDR3 is TGTGCCAGCAGCTTCGCAGGGAGGAGGACCTACAATGAGCAGTTCTTC. Protein: CASSFAGRRTYNEQFF.